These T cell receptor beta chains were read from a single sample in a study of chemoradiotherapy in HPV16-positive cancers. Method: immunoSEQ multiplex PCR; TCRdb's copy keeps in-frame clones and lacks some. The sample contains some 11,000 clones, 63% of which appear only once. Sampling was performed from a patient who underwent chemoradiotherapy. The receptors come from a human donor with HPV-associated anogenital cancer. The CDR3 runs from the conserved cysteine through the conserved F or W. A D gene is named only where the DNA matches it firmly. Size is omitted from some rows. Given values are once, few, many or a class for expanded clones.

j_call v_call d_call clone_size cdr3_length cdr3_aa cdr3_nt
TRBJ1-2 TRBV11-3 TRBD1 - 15 CASPRTGQAIYGYTF TGTGCCAGCCCTCGGACGGGACAGGCCATATATGGCTACACCTTC
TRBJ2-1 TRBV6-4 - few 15 CASSDAGGSYNEQFF TGTGCCAGCAGTGATGCGGGTGGTTCCTACAATGAGCAGTTCTTC
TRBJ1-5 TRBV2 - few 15 CASSYIGRLNQPQHF TGTGCCAGCAGTTATATAGGACGGCTCAATCAGCCCCAGCATTTT
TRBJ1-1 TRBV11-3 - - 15 CASSLGAGMNTEAFF TGTGCCAGCAGCTTAGGGGCGGGAATGAACACTGAAGCTTTCTTT
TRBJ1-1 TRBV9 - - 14 CASSPSGVRPEAFF TGTGCCAGCAGCCCCAGCGGAGTACGGCCTGAAGCTTTCTTT
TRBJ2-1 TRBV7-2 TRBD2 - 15 CASSHWASGYNEQFF TGTGCCAGCTCACATTGGGCTAGCGGGTACAATGAGCAGTTCTTC
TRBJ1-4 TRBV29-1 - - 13 CSASGVVNEKLFF TGCAGCGCCTCGGGCGTTGTTAATGAAAAACTGTTTTTT
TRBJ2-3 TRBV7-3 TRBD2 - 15 CASSSLAGFGDTQYF TGTGCCAGCAGCTCGCTAGCGGGGTTCGGGGATACGCAGTATTTT
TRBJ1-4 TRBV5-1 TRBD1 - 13 CASSLQGNEKLFF TGCGCCAGCAGCTTACAGGGGAATGAAAAACTGTTTTTT
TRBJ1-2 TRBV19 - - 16 CASSISSSGAAYGYTF TGTGCCAGTAGTATTTCCTCCTCCGGGGCGGCCTATGGCTACACCTTC
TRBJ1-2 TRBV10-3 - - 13 CAISESQSYGYTF TGTGCCATCAGTGAGTCGCAGAGCTATGGCTACACCTTC
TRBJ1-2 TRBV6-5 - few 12 CASWQGNYGYTF TGTGCCAGCTGGCAGGGGAACTATGGCTACACCTTC
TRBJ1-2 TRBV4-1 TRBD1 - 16 CASSQETGTGLNGYTF TGCGCCAGCAGCCAAGAAACCGGGACAGGGTTAAATGGCTACACCTTC
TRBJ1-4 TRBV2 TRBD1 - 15 CASSTTGTELEKLFF TGTGCCAGCAGTACCACCGGGACAGAGCTTGAAAAACTGTTTTTT
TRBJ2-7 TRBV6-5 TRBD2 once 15 CASSTGRGANYEQYF TGTGCCAGCAGTACGGGGAGGGGCGCAAACTACGAGCAGTACTTC
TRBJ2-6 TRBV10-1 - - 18 CASVGRETGFTGANVLTF TGCGCCAGCGTTGGGAGGGAGACAGGGTTCACTGGGGCCAACGTCCTGACTTTC
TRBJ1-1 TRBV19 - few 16 CASSMIPGELNTEAFF TGTGCCAGTAGTATGATTCCCGGGGAGCTGAACACTGAAGCTTTCTTT
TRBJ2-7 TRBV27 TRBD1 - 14 CASSVTGTGGEQYF TGTGCCAGCAGCGTAACCGGGACAGGAGGCGAGCAGTACTTC
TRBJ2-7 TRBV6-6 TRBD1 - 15 CASSYGPGGRYEQYF TGTGCCAGCAGTTACGGGCCAGGGGGCAGATACGAGCAGTACTTC
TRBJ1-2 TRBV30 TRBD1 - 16 CAWSRGGDRRPYGYTF TGTGCCTGGAGTAGAGGCGGGGACAGGCGCCCTTATGGCTACACCTTC
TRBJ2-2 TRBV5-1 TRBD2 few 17 CASSSGGGGAYTGELFF TGCGCCAGCAGCTCCGGTGGCGGGGGGGCTTACACCGGGGAGCTGTTTTTT
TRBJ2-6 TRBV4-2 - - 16 CASSQVGYEGANVLTF TGTGCCAGCAGCCAAGTTGGGTATGAGGGGGCCAACGTCCTGACTTTC
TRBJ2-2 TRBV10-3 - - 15 CAISDSTGGTGELFF TGTGCCATCAGTGATTCCACTGGGGGGACCGGGGAGCTGTTTTTT
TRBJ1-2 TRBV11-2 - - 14 CASSLDPGVYGYTF TGTGCCAGCAGCTTAGATCCAGGGGTGTATGGCTACACCTTC
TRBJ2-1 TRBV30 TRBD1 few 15 CAWGPRDRGLDEQFF TGTGCCTGGGGCCCCCGGGACAGGGGGCTCGATGAGCAGTTCTTC
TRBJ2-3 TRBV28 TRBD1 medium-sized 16 CASSSPGQSYTDTQYF TGTGCCAGCAGTTCCCCGGGACAGAGTTACACAGATACGCAGTATTTT
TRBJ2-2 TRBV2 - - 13 CATATENTGELFF TGTGCCACCGCGACTGAGAACACCGGGGAGCTGTTTTTT
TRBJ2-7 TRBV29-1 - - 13 CSVAREGSYEQYF TGCAGCGTTGCCAGGGAAGGCTCCTACGAGCAGTACTTC
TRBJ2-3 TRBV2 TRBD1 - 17 CASSEGTGELSTDTQYF TGTGCCAGCAGTGAAGGGACAGGGGAGTTAAGCACAGATACGCAGTATTTT
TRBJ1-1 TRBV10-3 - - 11 CATQENTEAFF TGTGCCACTCAAGAGAACACTGAAGCTTTCTTT
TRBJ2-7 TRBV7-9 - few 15 CASTRWDQQSYEQYF TGTGCCAGCACGAGGTGGGATCAGCAGTCCTACGAGCAGTACTTC
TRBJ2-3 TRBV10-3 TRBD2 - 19 CAISGRPLPTSGGTDTQYF TGTGCCATCAGTGGTAGGCCCCTTCCCACTAGCGGGGGAACAGATACGCAGTATTTT
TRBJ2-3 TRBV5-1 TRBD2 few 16 CASTPLVAGKTDTQYF TGCGCCAGCACCCCGCTGGTAGCGGGGAAAACAGATACGCAGTATTTT
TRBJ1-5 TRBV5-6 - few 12 CASSLGDQPQHF TGTGCCAGCAGCTTGGGGGATCAGCCCCAGCATTTT
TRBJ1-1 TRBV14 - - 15 CASSHSPGEGTEAFF TGTGCCAGCAGCCATAGCCCCGGGGAGGGGACTGAAGCTTTCTTT
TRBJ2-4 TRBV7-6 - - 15 CASSLEPRSRDIQYF TGTGCCAGCAGCTTAGAGCCCAGGTCGAGGGACATTCAGTACTTC
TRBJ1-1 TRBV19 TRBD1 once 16 CASIDGQGRMNTEAFF TGTGCCAGTATCGACGGACAGGGAAGAATGAACACTGAAGCTTTCTTT
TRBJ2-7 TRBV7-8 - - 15 CASSPRTGSSYEQYF TGTGCCAGCAGCCCGAGGACGGGGAGCTCCTACGAGCAGTACTTC
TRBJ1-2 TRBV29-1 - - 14 CSVEEAGLYYGYTF TGCAGCGTTGAAGAGGCAGGGTTGTACTATGGCTACACCTTC
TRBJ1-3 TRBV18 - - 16 CASSQQGGLSGNTIYF TGTGCCAGCTCACAACAGGGTGGACTCTCTGGAAACACCATATATTTT
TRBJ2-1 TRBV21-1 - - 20 CASSKAPVTQDGGNLNEQFF TGTGCCAGCAGCAAAGCCCCGGTTACGCAGGATGGGGGAAATCTCAATGAGCAGTTCTTC
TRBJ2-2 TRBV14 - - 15 CASSQELGNTGELFF TGTGCCAGCAGCCAAGAACTCGGGAACACCGGGGAGCTGTTTTTT
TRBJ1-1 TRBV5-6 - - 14 CASSLVGGYTEAFF TGTGCCAGCAGCTTGGTTGGCGGCTACACTGAAGCTTTCTTT